This TCR beta chain originates from a study of cytomegalovirus exposure and HLA in healthy donors. Study-wide results and limits: Associated with cytomegalovirus, according to the listing, were fewer than 200 TCR beta chains. Previous analysis showed most TCR beta V segments were productive about 87% or about 30% of the time. Among donors in an Asian-associated ancestry cluster, a later analysis reportedly found fewer N-insertions than the approximately 700-donor mean. Trimming of TCR beta V- and J-genes showed a link, identified in a later analysis, to a missense DCLRE1C variant.

PCR involved 60 Vbeta and 13 Jbeta primers. TCRdb's copy holds only in-frame clones and misses some; the assay was immunoSEQ multiplex PCR. In the table there are around 170,000 clones, roughly 77% of which are singletons. In the case of this clone: The antigen is unknown.

CDR1 and CDR2 from the germline V gene are SGHDN and FVKESK. The CDR3 runs to 16 residues. Trimming removed 4 bases at V and 4 bases at J, with 17 bases between. The receptor comes from a woman in her twenties or thirties in good health and CMV-seropositive. Material: PBMCs. J is TRBJ1-3 and V is TRBV14, with D perhaps TRBD1 (6 bases). The CDR3 DNA sequence: TGTGCCAGCAGCCGAAGGGGGAGGGTTCACGGAAACACCATATATTTT. It encodes CASSRRGRVHGNTIYF.